The T cell receptor beta chain under discussion was sequenced for a study of T cell repertoires in cytomegalovirus infection (dated by TCRdb to 2018 to 2020). In terms of the full investigation: Alongside well-studied HLA-B-restricted epitopes, the peptide stimulations were aimed at recently identified HLA-C-restricted CMV epitopes, whose presentation resists viral immunomodulation. Donor HLA type was relevant to the analysis, because carriage of CMV infection together with the matching HLA type was indicated by public TCR beta signatures. Beyond this particular receptor, the publication reports: The ex vivo response was dominated by HLA-C-restricted CMV-specific TCR beta clonotypes, and the single most frequent clonotype in two of eight donors was supplied by these HLA-C-restricted clonotypes. In both this cohort and an independent cohort of under 450 donors, the cumulative frequency of public TCR beta family members distinguished carriers of CMV infection plus the relevant HLA type.

V was cut back by 3 bases and J by 7 bases, leaving a gap of 20 bases between them. Sequences MNHNS (CDR1) and SASEGT (CDR2) are obtained from the germline V gene. The cysteine opens and the phenylalanine closes a CDR3 of 16 amino acids. Only the CDR3 DNA is retained, 48 bases long and in frame from the first base. The instrument was an Illumina HiSeq 1500. TCRdb applied fastp at Q25 and MiXCR to the public reads, then kept only in-frame beta chains. Rows with a matching CDR3 protein are joined into one entry that keeps the most common DNA and genes. In this sample the table shows roughly 120,000 distinct CDR3 sequences, around 28% of which occur a single time. Together, the top ten hold roughly 81% of the sample. The treatment or condition tag for this specimen amounts to: in vitro stimulation with specific CMV peptide epitopes to enrich CMV-specific T cells. As to this clonotype: Its binding antigen is unknown. Within one base of it there is no much larger clone, and no base qualities were kept.

Specimen: CD8+ T cells from cultured PBMCs, collected from culture after CMV antigen stimulation. The TCR comes from a human donor in good health (CMV status not recorded). Some clones in this sample may be carry-over from other donors' samples. The chain uses TRBV6-1 and TRBJ2-3; possibly the D gene is TRBD1, per 6 matching bases. The sequence in DNA is TGTGCCAGCAGTGACATGGGGGCCGGCTTAATGAATACGCAGTATTTT. Translated, this is CASSDMGAGLMNTQYF.